The 30 T cell receptor beta chains listed next were all sequenced from one sample in a study of a mutant IDH1 vaccine in newly diagnosed glioma. The antigens for these receptors are not known. The time point: week 47, end of study. Topical imiquimod was applied with each vaccine dose, which held 300 ug of mutant IDH1 20-mer peptide. Only in-frame clones appear in the TCRdb table, and some are missing; sequencing was by immunoSEQ multiplex PCR. This sample yields tens of thousands of clones, of which under 85% are seen a single time; 3.8% belongs to the top ten. The material was PBMCs, obtained from a glioma patient whose treatment included an IDH1 peptide vaccine. These receptors originate from a man between 25 and 39 years old with glioma.

The chain couples TRBV30 to TRBJ1-5; D might be TRBD1 (6 bases). Germline V gene lookup returns CDR1 GTSNPN and CDR2 SVGIG (reference sequence). Trimming left V 0 bases short and J 7 bases short, with 10 bases between. This CDR3 contains 13 residues. The CDR3 bases are TGTGCCTGGAGTGTACAGGGTAAGCAGCCCCAGCATTTT. This gives the protein CAWSVQGKQPQHF.

The rearrangement links TRBV18 to TRBJ1-1, with 8 bases that match TRBD1. J gave up 2 bases and V 4 bases, and 15 bases lay outside the gene matches. CDR1 and CDR2 (germline): KGHSH, LQKENI. This CDR3 contains 18 residues. CDR3: CASSRSTGVRARNTEAFF. The CDR3 DNA is TGTGCCAGCTCACGATCGACAGGGGTTCGGGCCCGCAACACTGAAGCTTTCTTT. Full variable domain (outside the CDR3, taken from reference TRBV18 and TRBJ1-1): NAGVMQNPRHLVRRRGQEARLRCSPMKGHSHVYWYRQLPEEGLKFMVYLQKENIIDESGMPKERFSAEFPKEGPSILRIQQVVRGDSAAYFCASSRSTGVRARNTEAFFGQGTRLTVV.

This chain links TRBV19 with TRBJ1-1, with D tentatively TRBD1 (5 bases). V was shortened by 1 base and J by 8 bases, with 14 bases between the two germline ends. This CDR3 is built from 14 residues. Germline-derived CDR1 and CDR2 are LNHDA and SQIVND (reference sequence). In nucleotides, the CDR3 is TGTGCCAGTAGTATAGGGGGCAGGGCAGCGGAAGCTTTCTTT. It is translated as CASSIGGRAAEAFF.

The chain carries TRBV6-1 and TRBJ1-6; D gene ambiguous. This CDR3 has 13 amino acids. With 8 bases removed from V and 0 bases from J, the gap between germline ends came to 5 bases. Germline CDR1 MNHNS, CDR2 SASEGT. CDR3 in amino acids: CASGDSYNSPLHF. In nucleotides, the CDR3 is TGTGCCAGCGGAGACTCCTATAATTCACCCCTCCACTTT.

This rearrangement joins TRBV19 to TRBJ2-7; D uncertain. The V gene's germline CDR1 is LNHDA and CDR2 SQIVND (reference sequence). V lost 1 base to trimming and J lost 3 bases, with 7 bases between them. CDR3 length: 13 amino acids. The CDR3 coding sequence is TGTGCCAGTAGTATAGCCAGCGACTACGAGCAGTACTTC. Protein: CASSIASDYEQYF.

The rearrangement links TRBV19 to TRBJ1-6; 7 nucleotides match TRBD1. Per the germline V gene, CDR1 is LNHDA and CDR2 is SQIVND (reference sequence). This CDR3 is built from 14 residues. With 5 bases clipped from V and 10 bases from J, the junction kept 8 bases outside the gene matches. CDR3 in DNA: TGTGCCAGTAGTCCTCCAGGGGGTGGATCACCCCTCCACTTT. Translating gives CASSPPGGGSPLHF. The full variable domain, rest sourced from reference TRBV19 and TRBJ1-6, is DGGITQSPKYLFRKEGQNVTLSCEQNLNHDAMYWYRQDPGQGLRLIYYSQIVNDFQKGDIAEGYSVSREKKESFPLTVTSAQKNPTAFYLCASSPPGGGSPLHFGNGTRLTVT.

This clone ranks as medium-sized. The chain combines TRBV5-1 with TRBJ1-2; 10 nucleotides align to TRBD1. The CDR3 is 17 residues long. Germline V gene sequence: CDR1 SGHRS, CDR2 YFSETQ. V dropped 0 bases and J dropped 4; count of bases not matched to a gene: 9. The CDR3 protein is CASSLGTGQGRFYGYTF. The CDR3 nucleotides are TGCGCCAGCAGCTTGGGGACGGGACAGGGGAGGTTCTATGGCTACACCTTC.

V is TRBV28 and J is TRBJ1-2, with 8 bases aligning to TRBD1. Germline trimming cut 2 bases from V and 0 bases from J; bases unmatched to any gene: 8. Germline CDR1 reads MDHEN; CDR2 reads SYDVKM. The CDR3 length is 17 residues. The CDR3 spells CASSLLQGARTNYGYTF. The CDR3 region has the DNA TGTGCCAGCAGTTTACTCCAGGGGGCACGGACTAACTATGGCTACACCTTC.

The rearrangement uses TRBV25-1 and TRBJ2-1; D unresolved. Germline-derived CDR1 and CDR2 are MGHDK and SYGVNS. This CDR3 has 11 residues. V lost 3 bases and J 7 bases, leaving 4 bases between the germline ends. In DNA form, the CDR3 reads TGTGCCAGCAGTGACCGAAATGAGCAGTTCTTC. The encoded protein is CASSDRNEQFF.

This clone appeared a single time. The rearrangement joins TRBV27 to TRBJ1-2, with 8 bases matching TRBD1. CDR1 and CDR2 (germline): MNHEY, SMNVEV (reference sequence). V shed 8 bases and J 3 bases; nucleotides not matched to a gene: 5. This CDR3 is built from 13 residues. DNA for the CDR3: TGTGCCAGCGGATCAGGGGGCGACTATGGCTACACCTTC. It yields the protein CASGSGGDYGYTF.

As for this clone: At one boundary the junction diverges from the germline segment, which might be a read error. The rearrangement joins TRBV2 to TRBJ1-2, with D unresolved. In germline, CDR1 is SNHLY, CDR2 FYNNEI. This CDR3 is 15 amino acids long. In DNA form, the CDR3 reads TGTGCCAGCAGCCTGAAGAGTAGGTCTATCTATGGCTACATCTTC. This sequence encodes CASSLKSRSIYGYIF.

This clone was seen a single time. This chain joins TRBV4-2 and TRBJ2-3, with D hard to call. V was shortened by 3 bases and J by 2 bases, with 6 bases between the two germline ends. Looked up from germline, CDR1 is LGHNA and CDR2 is YNFKEQ. There are 13 residues in the CDR3. CDR3 sequence reads: CASSQGFTDTQYF. The CDR3 DNA reads as TGTGCCAGCAGCCAGGGGTTCACAGATACGCAGTATTTT.

The rearrangement uses TRBV7-6 and TRBJ2-3, with D hard to call. Between the trimmed V and J ends, which lost 4 bases and 6 bases, there was a span of 11 bases. Germline V gene lookup returns CDR1 SGHVS and CDR2 FNYEAQ. CDR3 size: 13 residues. Here the CDR3 DNA reads TGTGCCAGCAGCTCCTATCTAGGGGATACGCAGTATTTT. Its translation is CASSSYLGDTQYF. Full variable domain (remainder filled in from reference TRBV7-6 and TRBJ2-3): GAGVSQSPRYKVTKRGQDVALRCDPISGHVSLYWYRQALGQGPEFLTYFNYEAQQDKSGLPNDRFSAERPEGSISTLTIQRTEQRDSAMYRCASSSYLGDTQYFGPGTRLTVL.

The chain couples TRBV5-1 to TRBJ2-7, with 9 bases identical to TRBD1. CDR1 is SGHRS and CDR2 is YFSETQ in the germline V gene. V was pared by 4 bases and J by 10 bases, with 12 bases of the junction left unmatched. The CDR3 is made up of 14 amino acids. The CDR3 DNA reads TGCGCCAGCAGCCTCCCCGGGACAGGGTCTGAACAGTACTTC. It specifies CASSLPGTGSEQYF.

This chain links TRBV19 with TRBJ2-7; D may be TRBD1 or TRBD2 (5 bases each). V shed 5 bases and J shed 6 bases, with 20 bases lying between them. CDR1 and CDR2 (germline): LNHDA, SQIVND (reference sequence). This CDR3 region has 15 residues. CDR3 residues: CASSWGTGRDGEQYF. The CDR3 bases are TGTGCCAGTAGTTGGGGAACGGGCAGGGACGGCGAGCAGTACTTC.

The chain recombines TRBV4-1 with TRBJ1-1; no clear D gene. CDR3 length: 15 amino acids. The germline V and J ends were trimmed by 3 bases and 1 base, with 12 bases remaining between them. The V gene's germline CDR1 is MGHRA and CDR2 YSYEKL. DNA for the CDR3: TGCGCCAGCAGCCATATCCAAGGCCAGAACACTGAAGCTTTCTTT. Translated: CASSHIQGQNTEAFF.

The V gene is TRBV28, the J gene TRBJ2-5; 7 bases line up with TRBD1. This CDR3 is built from 14 residues. V lost 5 bases to trimming and J lost 3 bases; unmatched junction nucleotides: 6. Germline CDR1 is MDHEN and CDR2 is SYDVKM. CDR3 nucleotide sequence: TGTGCCAGCAGTGACTTCGACAGGGAAGAGACCCAGTACTTC. Translation gives CASSDFDREETQYF.

This clone was seen just once. V is TRBV9 and J is TRBJ1-4; the D is unclear. The germline CDR1 and CDR2 sequences are SGDLS and YYNGEE. The CDR3 has 15 amino acids. Trimming cost V 0 bases and J 3 bases, with 9 bases left between them. Here the CDR3 reads CASSVGGGANEKLFF. The CDR3 DNA is TGTGCCAGCAGCGTAGGGGGAGGAGCTAATGAAAAACTGTTTTTT.

This clone was detected only a few times. The rearrangement links TRBV7-9 to TRBJ1-5; 8 nucleotides agree with TRBD1. The length of the CDR3 is 16 residues. The ends lost 1 base at V and 9 bases at J; junction bases unmatched: 11. From germline, CDR1 is SEHNR and CDR2 FQNEAQ (reference sequence). CDR3 nucleotide sequence: TGTGCCAGCAGCTTAGAAGGGACAGGCTCCCCCTGGCCCCAGCATTTT. Translating it yields CASSLEGTGSPWPQHF.

This chain uses TRBV7-9 with TRBJ2-3; 13 nucleotides match TRBD2. V lost 5 bases to trimming and J lost 0 bases; unmatched junction nucleotides: 11. Germline V gene lookup returns CDR1 SEHNR and CDR2 FQNEAQ (reference sequence). The CDR3 is made up of 19 amino acids. The CDR3 reads CASSNWGLAGLSSTDTQYF. CDR3 DNA sequence: TGTGCCAGCAGCAATTGGGGACTAGCGGGGTTGTCTAGCACAGATACGCAGTATTTT.

CDR3: CASSPLGQGPMNTEAFF. CDR3 bases: TGTGCCAGCAGTCCCCTGGGACAGGGGCCTATGAACACTGAAGCTTTCTTT. The chain has TRBV28 and TRBJ1-1; 10 positions agree with TRBD1. Germline trimming cut 5 bases from V and 0 bases from J; bases unmatched to any gene: 9. Germline V CDR1 and CDR2: MDHEN, SYDVKM. CDR3 length: 17 amino acids.

This clone was seen more than once but under ten times. V and J are TRBV18 and TRBJ1-2; D gene ambiguous. Germline V gene data show CDR1 as KGHSH and CDR2 as LQKENI. Trimming left V 1 base short and J 3 bases short, with 6 bases between. The CDR3 is 13 residues long. CDR3 sequence reads: CASSPQEDYGYTF. CDR3 coding DNA: TGTGCCAGCTCACCACAGGAGGACTATGGCTACACCTTC.

The V gene is TRBV5-8, the J gene TRBJ1-3; 8 nucleotides line up with TRBD1. Trimming cost V 4 bases and J 4 bases; bases outside gene matches: 7. This CDR3 is built from 15 residues. Germline V gene sequence: CDR1 SGHTS, CDR2 YDEGEE. The CDR3 reads CASSPIGQGGNTIYF. The CDR3 DNA reads as TGTGCCAGCAGCCCCATCGGACAGGGAGGAAACACCATATATTTT.

The chain recombines TRBV13 with TRBJ2-5; no clear D gene. The CDR3 has 14 amino acids. Trimming took 5 bases from V and 5 from J, leaving 15 bases between them. Germline-derived CDR1 and CDR2 are PRHDT and FYEKMQ (reference sequence). The DNA for the CDR3 is TGTGCCAGCAGCCTCCTGACTCTTCCGGAGACCCAGTACTTC. It codes for CASSLLTLPETQYF.

This chain connects TRBV28 to TRBJ1-1, with 10 bases aligning to TRBD1. The germline CDR1 and CDR2 sequences are MDHEN and SYDVKM. The CDR3 spans 16 residues. The V and J ends lost 6 bases and 3 bases, in that order; junction bases with no gene match: 10. The CDR3 coding sequence is TGTGCCAGCAGCTCCGCGGGACAGGGGAGGCACACTGAAGCTTTCTTT. This sequence encodes CASSSAGQGRHTEAFF.

This sequence joins TRBV28 and TRBJ1-5; tentatively, D is TRBD1 (5 bases). The V and J ends lost 5 bases and 3 bases respectively, with 14 bases between them. In germline, CDR1 is MDHEN, CDR2 SYDVKM. This CDR3 is 15 amino acids long. The CDR3: CASSPAEGNNQPQHF. In DNA, the CDR3 is TGTGCCAGCAGTCCCGCGGAGGGGAACAATCAGCCCCAGCATTTT.

The CDR3 loop is CASRPTGGIYGYTF. For the CDR3, the DNA is TGTGCCAGCAGACCCACAGGGGGCATCTATGGCTACACCTTC. The rearrangement links TRBV6-5 to TRBJ1-2; TRBD1 aligns across 9 bases. V shed 6 bases, J shed 4 bases, and the junction held 6 bases outside the gene matches. The CDR3 length is 14 residues. The germline gives CDR1 MNHEY, CDR2 SVGAGI.

This clone was seen once. The chain's CDR3 is CASSRDKGVLAGAFF. The DNA for the CDR3 is TGTGCCAGCAGCCGCGACAAGGGTGTACTAGCGGGGGCTTTCTTT. The V call is TRBV7-6, the J call TRBJ1-1; no reliable D call. The CDR3 contains 15 residues. Per the germline V gene, CDR1 is SGHVS and CDR2 is FNYEAQ. V was trimmed by 5 bases and J by 11 bases, leaving 24 bases between them.

The rearrangement joins TRBV6-6 to TRBJ1-1; 9 bases map to TRBD1. This CDR3 spans 14 amino acids. V lost 7 bases, J lost 1 base, and 4 bases stayed unmatched. The germline CDR1 and CDR2 sequences are MNHNY and SVGAGI (reference sequence). CDR3 nucleotide sequence: TGTGCCAGCATCAAGACAGGGGGGAACACTGAAGCTTTCTTT. It encodes CASIKTGGNTEAFF.

The V call is TRBV7-8, the J call TRBJ1-1, with D possibly matching TRBD1 (5 bases). CDR3 length equals 15 residues. The ends were cut back, 4 bases at V and 1 base at J, with 13 bases in the middle. The V gene's germline CDR1 is SGHVS and CDR2 FQNEAQ. CDR3 sequence (DNA): TGTGCCAGCAGCTCCTGGGGGGGAGGGAACACTGAAGCTTTCTTT. It yields the protein CASSSWGGGNTEAFF.